Shown below are 20 T cell receptor beta chains from a single sample sequenced in a study of OX40 agonist ivuxolimab in advanced cancers. Clones were sequenced by immunoSEQ multiplex PCR, and TCRdb holds only the in-frame ones, with some missing. The table lists some 80,000 clones, around 85% of them singletons. The source was CD4+ or CD8+ T cells sorted from blood, collected in a trial of the OX40 agonist ivuxolimab. These receptor sequences come from an adult with an advanced solid tumor such as melanoma, head and neck, liver or kidney cancer.

This clone has a single count. The chain links TRBV6-1 to TRBJ1-1; 9 nucleotides match TRBD1. The V segment lost 6 bases and the J segment 5 bases; nucleotides outside the gene matches: 7. CDR1 is MNHNS, CDR2 SASEGT, per germline. The CDR3 length is 14 residues. CDR3 sequence reads: CASSFAGTGTEAFF. The CDR3 DNA sequence: TGTGCCAGCAGCTTCGCCGGGACAGGGACTGAAGCTTTCTTT.

J is TRBJ2-5 and V is TRBV7-3, with 8 positions matching TRBD1. Trimming removed 5 bases from V and 2 bases from J; junction bases left unmatched: 7. CDR1 and CDR2 (germline): SGHTA, FQGTGA. The CDR3 runs to 15 residues. The CDR3 loop reads CASSKTGGRQETQYF. Written as DNA, the CDR3 is TGTGCCAGCAGCAAAACAGGGGGTAGGCAAGAGACCCAGTACTTC.

V and J are TRBV18 and TRBJ1-1, with D unclear. Trimming shortened V by 4 bases and J by 1 base, and 10 bases separated the two germline ends. Germline assignment: CDR1 KGHSH and CDR2 LQKENI. The CDR3 loop spans 14 amino acids. The CDR3 region has the DNA TGTGCCAGCTCACTTGGGGTCTCGAACACTGAAGCTTTCTTT. This translates into CASSLGVSNTEAFF.

The V call is TRBV6-6, the J call TRBJ2-1; D is ambiguous. Trimming left V 4 bases short and J 8 bases short, with 21 bases between. CDR1 and CDR2 (germline): MNHNY, SVGAGI (reference sequence). The CDR3 spans 16 residues. The CDR3 DNA reads TGTGCCAGCAGTTCCCAAGCCGGCCGGGCCTGGGATGAGCAGTTCTTC. Its translation: CASSSQAGRAWDEQFF.

This clone has only one observation. The chain has TRBV2 and TRBJ2-1; the match to TRBD1 covers 7 bases. Germline CDR1 reads SNHLY; CDR2 reads FYNNEI. The CDR3 runs 14 residues. After removal of 5 bases from V and 5 bases from J, the junction contained 6 bases not matched to a gene. CDR3 sequence reads: CASSRDRVDNEQFF. The CDR3 region has the DNA TGTGCCAGCAGTAGAGACAGGGTGGACAATGAGCAGTTCTTC. The full variable domain, in which reference TRBV2 and TRBJ2-1 provide the parts outside the CDR3, is EPEVTQTPSHQVTQMGQEVILRCVPISNHLYFYWYRQILGQKVEFLVSFYNNEISEKSEIFDDQFSVERPDGSNFTLKIRSTKLEDSAMYFCASSRDRVDNEQFFGPGTRLTVL.

The chain carries TRBV11-3 and TRBJ2-7; tentative D call: TRBD1 (6 bases). This CDR3 has 15 residues. Between the trimmed V and J ends, which lost 1 base and 2 bases, there was a span of 12 bases. CDR1 is SGHNT and CDR2 is YENEEA in the germline V gene. CDR3 loop: CASSLAWGPTYEQYF. Here the CDR3 DNA reads TGTGCCAGCAGCTTAGCATGGGGGCCGACCTACGAGCAGTACTTC. Looking up the rest from reference TRBV11-3 and TRBJ2-7 gives the full variable domain: EAGVVQSPRYKIIEKKQPVAFWCNPISGHNTLYWYLQNLGQGPELLIRYENEEAVDDSQLPKDRFSAERLKGVDSTLKIQPAELGDSAVYLCASSLAWGPTYEQYFGPGTRLTVT.

This rearrangement joins TRBV6-6 to TRBJ2-2; D remains ambiguous. Trimming left V 5 bases short and J 6 bases short, with 10 bases between. CDR1 and CDR2 (germline): MNHNY, SVGAGI (reference sequence). The CDR3 has 13 amino acids. The CDR3 sequence: CASSAPLAGELFF. In nucleotides, the CDR3 is TGTGCCAGCAGTGCCCCCCTCGCCGGGGAGCTGTTTTTT.

V usage is TRBV19 and J usage is TRBJ2-3; D is unclear. This CDR3 spans 14 amino acids. The germline V gene encodes CDR1 LNHDA and CDR2 SQIVND (reference sequence). The V gene lost 10 bases and the J gene lost 2 bases, with 16 bases spanning the gap. The CDR3 DNA follows: TGTGCCACTGACGACCGGCCGAACACAGATACGCAGTATTTT. Protein: CATDDRPNTDTQYF.

The gene calls are TRBV9 and TRBJ2-2; D unresolved. CDR1 is SGDLS, CDR2 YYNGEE, per germline. The V end lost 5 bases, the J end lost 4 bases, and 15 bases lay between the germline ends. This CDR3 spans 15 amino acids. The CDR3 spells CASRAGPTATGELFF. The CDR3 DNA is TGTGCCAGCAGAGCAGGACCTACGGCCACCGGGGAGCTGTTTTTT.

The gene calls are TRBV5-1 and TRBJ1-3; D is ambiguous. CDR1 and CDR2 from the germline V gene are SGHRS and YFSETQ. CDR3 length equals 16 residues. V shed 0 bases and J shed 2 bases, with 12 bases lying between them. This chain's CDR3 is CASSLDSASTGNTIYF. CDR3 DNA sequence: TGCGCCAGCAGCTTGGATTCCGCTTCTACTGGAAACACCATATATTTT.

The CDR3 coding sequence is TGTGCCAGCTCCCGGGAAAACACAGATACGCAGTATTTT. Its translation is CASSRENTDTQYF. V is TRBV18 and J is TRBJ2-3, with a possible D match to TRBD2 (5 bases). Germline CDR1 is KGHSH and CDR2 is LQKENI. This CDR3 region has 13 residues. V was trimmed by 6 bases and J by 2 bases, leaving 9 bases between them.

This clone was seen a handful of times. The V call is TRBV7-3, the J call TRBJ2-7, with unresolved D. The CDR3 is 13 amino acids. CDR1 and CDR2 from the germline V gene are SGHTA and FQGTGA. Trimming stripped 0 bases from V and 3 bases from J, with 6 bases between. This CDR3 reads CASSLTSGYEQYF. CDR3 DNA sequence: TGTGCCAGCAGCTTAACGTCTGGCTACGAGCAGTACTTC.

The chain carries TRBV5-1 and TRBJ2-2; TRBD1 or TRBD2 may be the D gene (5 bases each). The CDR3 runs to 14 residues. The V gene's germline CDR1 is SGHRS and CDR2 YFSETQ. Between the trimmed V and J ends, which lost 4 bases and 9 bases, there was a span of 16 bases. In nucleotides, the CDR3 is TGCGCCAGCAGCCGGGACCCACTAGAATGGGAGCTGTTTTTT. Translating gives CASSRDPLEWELFF.

The rearrangement uses TRBV7-6 and TRBJ2-3; 10 bases align to TRBD2. Germline V lookup: CDR1 SGHVS, CDR2 FNYEAQ. The CDR3 runs 18 residues. The V and J ends lost 5 bases and 2 bases, in that order; junction bases with no gene match: 13. The CDR3 is CASSPQPALAGYTDTQYF. CDR3 coding DNA: TGTGCCAGCAGCCCACAACCGGCACTAGCGGGATACACAGATACGCAGTATTTT.

V and J are TRBV11-2 and TRBJ2-1; D not resolved. V was pared by 2 bases and J by 2 bases, with 10 bases between. This CDR3 contains 15 residues. Germline-derived CDR1 and CDR2 are SGHAT and FQNNGV. This CDR3 reads CASSLTSGAYNEQFF. DNA for the CDR3: TGTGCCAGCAGCTTAACAAGTGGCGCCTACAATGAGCAGTTCTTC.

This chain uses TRBV6-1 with TRBJ2-1; 8 nucleotides agree with TRBD2. Germline CDR1 is MNHNS and CDR2 is SASEGT. Trimming at V came to 2 bases and at J to 10 bases, leaving 13 bases not matched to a gene. The CDR3 has 16 amino acids. The CDR3 DNA is TGTGCCAGCAGTGAAACCGGGAGGGTGATGAGGAAGGAGCAGTTCTTC. It translates to CASSETGRVMRKEQFF.

The chain joins TRBV10-3 to TRBJ2-7; D perhaps matches TRBD1 (6 bases). Germline CDR1 ENHRY, CDR2 SYGVKD. The CDR3 covers 13 residues. The V gene lost 10 bases and the J gene lost 7 bases, with 20 bases spanning the gap. The CDR3 loop is CATRGPTSGEQYF. For the CDR3, the DNA is TGTGCCACCAGGGGCCCTACCTCCGGGGAGCAGTACTTC.

V gene TRBV20-1 combines with J gene TRBJ2-5, with D maybe TRBD1 (5 bases). The CDR3 has 11 amino acids. Trimming pared 6 bases from V and 11 bases from J, leaving 16 bases between. Germline V lookup: CDR1 DFQATT, CDR2 SNEGSKA (reference sequence). The CDR3 here is CSANGHLEQYF. For the CDR3, the DNA is TGCAGTGCCAACGGACACCTTGAGCAGTACTTC.

The chain is built from TRBV15 and TRBJ1-5, with a possible D match to TRBD1 (5 bases). Trimming took off 6 bases at V and 4 bases at J, with 16 bases between the two ends. Germline CDR1 reads LNHNV; CDR2 reads YYDKDF (reference sequence). The CDR3 is 15 residues long. The CDR3 region has the DNA TGTGCCACCAGTCGAACAGGCCTTTCTAATCAGCCCCAGCATTTT. This gives the protein CATSRTGLSNQPQHF.

The genes are TRBV30 and TRBJ1-1; a weak D match, TRBD1 (6 bases). CDR3 length equals 12 residues. Trimming shortened V by 3 bases and J by 6 bases, and 11 bases separated the two germline ends. The V gene's germline CDR1 is GTSNPN and CDR2 SVGIG (reference sequence). In nucleotides, the CDR3 is TGTGCCTGGAGGGGGTCAGGGGCTGAAGCTTTCTTT. Protein sequence: CAWRGSGAEAFF.